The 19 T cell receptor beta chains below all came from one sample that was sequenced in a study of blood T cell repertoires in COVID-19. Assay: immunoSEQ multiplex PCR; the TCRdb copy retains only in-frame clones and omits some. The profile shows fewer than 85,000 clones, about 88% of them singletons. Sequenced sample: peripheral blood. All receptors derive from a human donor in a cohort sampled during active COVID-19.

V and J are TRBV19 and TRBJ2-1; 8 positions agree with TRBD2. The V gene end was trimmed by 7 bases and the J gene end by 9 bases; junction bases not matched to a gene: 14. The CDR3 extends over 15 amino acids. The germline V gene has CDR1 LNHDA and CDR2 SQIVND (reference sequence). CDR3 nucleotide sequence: TGTGCCAGTAATATTGCCGGGACTAGTCTGAGTGAGCAGTTCTTC. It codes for CASNIAGTSLSEQFF.

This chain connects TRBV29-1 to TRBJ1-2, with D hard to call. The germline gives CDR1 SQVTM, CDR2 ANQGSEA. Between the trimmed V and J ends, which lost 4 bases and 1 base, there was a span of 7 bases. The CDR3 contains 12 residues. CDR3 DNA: TGCAGCGTTGTTGAGATTAACTATGGCTACACCTTC. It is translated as CSVVEINYGYTF.

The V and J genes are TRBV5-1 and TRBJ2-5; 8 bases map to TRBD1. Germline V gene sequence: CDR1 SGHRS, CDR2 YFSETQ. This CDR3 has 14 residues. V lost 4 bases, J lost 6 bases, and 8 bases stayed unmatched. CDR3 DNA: TGCGCCAGCAGCCCACAGACAGGGGTGAAGACCCAGTACTTC. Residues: CASSPQTGVKTQYF.

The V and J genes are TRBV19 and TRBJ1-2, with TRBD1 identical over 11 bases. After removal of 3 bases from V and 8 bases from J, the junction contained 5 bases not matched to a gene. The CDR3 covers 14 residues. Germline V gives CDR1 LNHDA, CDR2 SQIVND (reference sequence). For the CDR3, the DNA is TGTGCCAGTAGTATCGGACAGGGGGCTGTAGGCTACACCTTC. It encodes CASSIGQGAVGYTF.

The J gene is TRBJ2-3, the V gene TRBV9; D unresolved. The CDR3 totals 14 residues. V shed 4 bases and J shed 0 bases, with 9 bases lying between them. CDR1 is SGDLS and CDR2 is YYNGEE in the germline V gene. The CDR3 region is CASSPRESTDTQYF. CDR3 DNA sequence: TGTGCCAGCAGCCCCCGCGAGAGCACAGATACGCAGTATTTT.

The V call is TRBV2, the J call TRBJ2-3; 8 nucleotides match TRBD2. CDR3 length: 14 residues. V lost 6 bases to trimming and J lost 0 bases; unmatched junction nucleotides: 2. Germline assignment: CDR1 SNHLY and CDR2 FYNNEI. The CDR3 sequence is CASRIAGSTDTQYF. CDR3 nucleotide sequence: TGTGCCAGCAGAATAGCGGGGAGCACAGATACGCAGTATTTT.

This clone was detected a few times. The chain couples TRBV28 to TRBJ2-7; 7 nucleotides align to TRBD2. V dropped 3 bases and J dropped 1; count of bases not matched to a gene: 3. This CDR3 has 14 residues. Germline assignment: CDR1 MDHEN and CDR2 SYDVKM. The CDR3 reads CASSFVGGSYEQYF. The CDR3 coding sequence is TGTGCCAGCAGTTTCGTCGGGGGGTCCTACGAGCAGTACTTC.

The CDR3 here is CASSLEAGSGGYTF. CDR3 coding DNA: TGTGCCAGCAGCTTGGAGGCAGGGTCCGGTGGCTACACCTTC. J is TRBJ1-2 and V is TRBV5-5; a possible D gene is TRBD1 (5 bases). Germline V gene lookup returns CDR1 SGHKS and CDR2 YYEKEE (reference sequence). The CDR3 runs 14 residues. V lost 0 bases and J 7 bases, leaving 13 bases between the germline ends.

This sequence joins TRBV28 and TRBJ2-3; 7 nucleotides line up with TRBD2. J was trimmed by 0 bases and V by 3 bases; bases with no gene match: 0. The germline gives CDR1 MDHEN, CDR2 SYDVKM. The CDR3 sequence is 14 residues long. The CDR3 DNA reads TGTGCCAGCAGTTTGGGGGGGAGCACAGATACGCAGTATTTT. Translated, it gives CASSLGGSTDTQYF.

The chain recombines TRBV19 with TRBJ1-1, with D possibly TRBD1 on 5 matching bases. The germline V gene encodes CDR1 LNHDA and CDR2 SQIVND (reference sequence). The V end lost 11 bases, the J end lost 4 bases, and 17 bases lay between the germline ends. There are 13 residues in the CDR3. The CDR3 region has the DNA TGTGCCTCAGGAGGGGACCGGGGCACTGAAGCTTTCTTT. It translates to CASGGDRGTEAFF.

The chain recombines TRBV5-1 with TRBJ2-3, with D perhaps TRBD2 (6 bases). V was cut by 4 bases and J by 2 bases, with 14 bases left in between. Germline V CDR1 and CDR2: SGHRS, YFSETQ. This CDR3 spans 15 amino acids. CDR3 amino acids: CASSPEGRDTDTQYF. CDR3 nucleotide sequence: TGCGCCAGCAGCCCCGAGGGGCGGGACACAGATACGCAGTATTTT.

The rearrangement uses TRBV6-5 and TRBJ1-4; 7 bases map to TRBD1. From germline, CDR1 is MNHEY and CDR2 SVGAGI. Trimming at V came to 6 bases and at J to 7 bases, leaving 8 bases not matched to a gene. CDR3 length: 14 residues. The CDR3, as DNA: TGTGCCAGCAGCCTTACAGGGGACCGTGAAAAACTGTTTTTT. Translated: CASSLTGDREKLFF.

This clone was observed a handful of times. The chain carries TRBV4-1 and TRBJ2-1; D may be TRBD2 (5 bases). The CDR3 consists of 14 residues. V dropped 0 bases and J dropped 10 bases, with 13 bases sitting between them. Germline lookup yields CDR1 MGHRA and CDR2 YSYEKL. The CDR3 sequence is CASSQDRVSDEQFF. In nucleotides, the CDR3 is TGCGCCAGCAGCCAAGATCGGGTTAGCGACGAGCAGTTCTTC.

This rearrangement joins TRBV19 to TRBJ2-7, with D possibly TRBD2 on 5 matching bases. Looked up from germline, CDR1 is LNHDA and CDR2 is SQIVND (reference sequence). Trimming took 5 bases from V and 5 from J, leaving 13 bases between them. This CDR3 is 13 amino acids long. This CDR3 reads CASSPAGGNEQYF. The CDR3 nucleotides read TGTGCCAGTAGTCCGGCAGGAGGTAACGAGCAGTACTTC.

CDR3 nucleotide sequence: TGCGCCAGCAGCAAGGGACAGGGCACCGGCGAGCAGTACTTC. Its translation: CASSKGQGTGEQYF. The chain links TRBV5-1 to TRBJ2-7; TRBD1 matches 9 bases. Germline V gene lookup returns CDR1 SGHRS and CDR2 YFSETQ. Trimming took 4 bases from V and 6 from J; bases not matched to a gene: 8. The CDR3 extends over 14 amino acids.

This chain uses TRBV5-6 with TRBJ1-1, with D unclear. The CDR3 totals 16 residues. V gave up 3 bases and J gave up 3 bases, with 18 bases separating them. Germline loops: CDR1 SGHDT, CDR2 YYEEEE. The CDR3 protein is CASSSRRRHLDTEAFF. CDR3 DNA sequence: TGTGCCAGCAGCTCCCGGAGGAGGCATTTGGACACTGAAGCTTTCTTT.

The CDR3 region has the DNA TGTGCCAGCAGCTTGGGGACTAGCGGCACAGATACGCAGTATTTT. This codes for CASSLGTSGTDTQYF. The gene calls are TRBV5-4 and TRBJ2-3, with 9 bases identical to TRBD2. Unmatched junction bases numbered 0, after V lost 0 bases and J lost 1 base. This CDR3 has 15 residues. CDR1 is SGHNT and CDR2 is YYREEE in the germline V gene (reference sequence).

This CDR3 reads CASSQGLAGGTKGKNIQYF. The CDR3 DNA reads as TGCGCCAGCAGCCAAGGACTAGCGGGGGGGACTAAAGGCAAAAACATTCAGTACTTC. The gene calls are TRBV4-1 and TRBJ2-4, with 14 bases fitting TRBD2. The CDR3 is 19 residues long. Trimming removed 1 base from V and 3 bases from J; junction bases left unmatched: 8. Germline V CDR1 and CDR2: MGHRA, YSYEKL.

CDR3: CASSSPGQGASTEAFF. CDR3 nucleotide sequence: TGTGCCAGCAGTTCTCCGGGACAGGGGGCTAGCACTGAAGCTTTCTTT. The V gene is TRBV27, the J gene TRBJ1-1, with 12 bases matching TRBD1. Germline values: CDR1 MNHEY, CDR2 SMNVEV (reference sequence). The CDR3 runs to 16 residues. Trimming took 4 bases from V and 4 from J; bases not matched to a gene: 7.